This TCR beta chain was identified in a study of blood T cell repertoires in COVID-19 (dated by TCRdb to the early 2020s). Background on the whole study: The collaborator samples originated in the United States, Italy and Spain and spanned the acute and convalescent phases of COVID-19. Samples were obtained from the ongoing ImmuneRACE study (first 160 participants) and from 1,254 subjects provided by 6 global collaborators. Sample metadata almost always included a de-identified subject ID, COVID-19 status, age in years and sex. The repertoires were made available in a free public database intended to serve as a resource for research on the immune response to SARS-CoV-2. Deeply sampled blood TCRbeta repertoires from subjects exposed to, actively infected with, or recovered from COVID-19 were included in the dataset. Where HLA class I and class II types were available, the types were taken from metadata supplied by the sample provider, not from assay-based typing. The prospective study material was composed of cDNA or gDNA derived from T cells, B-cell-depleted T cells, or PBMCs.

At one collaborating source in Seattle, patients were enrolled during active infection and were followed longitudinally through the course of disease. Whole blood was collected in K2EDTA tubes by collaborating institutions according to the institutions' own protocols. For TCRbeta analysis, collaborators shipped samples as frozen whole blood, isolated PBMCs, or DNA extracted from either of those sample types. The junction carries 9 bases between V and J, which are trimmed by 0 bases and 7 bases respectively. CDR1 and CDR2 were assigned from the germline V gene (reference sequence) as LGHDT and YNNKEL. Taken from cysteine to phenylalanine, the CDR3 has 14 residues. CDR3 DNA is the only sequence kept; it has 42 bases, read in frame from the first base. Broad study findings and their caveats: The amount of clinical and demographic metadata varied by source and participant and was provided uncurated.

With respect to this clone: It lacks a known antigen. The record has no base qualities; no much larger clone is one base away.

TCRbeta CDR3 regions were amplified from genomic DNA using the immunoSEQ Assay, a bias-controlled multiplex PCR. The authors' pipeline ran thus. The number of nucleated cells in each sample was estimated by amplification of reference gene primers within the assay. Sequence reads were collapsed and filtered to measure the absolute abundance of every unique TCRbeta CDR3 rearrangement. For each sample, productive Simpson clonality was calculated by taking the square root of Simpson's diversity index across productive rearrangements. The table comes from immuneACCESS by way of TCRdb, which keeps in-frame sequences with V and J called. Part of the clones is missing from these tables; in studies checked, under half for an unresolved V gene and the rest for unknown reasons. That table supplies the V and J calls and clone size; D and trimming were determined from the DNA. For this sample there are some 270,000 clones; roughly 89% appear just once. 2.1% of the sample is in the top ten clones.

The rearrangement joined TRBV3-1 (or the pseudogene TRBV3-2) to TRBJ2-2, with no D gene named confidently. This sequence was found in a woman aged 55-69 years with COVID-19, enrolled during active disease. Sequencing was done on a sample of peripheral blood. The DNA reads as follows: TGTGCCAGCAGCCAAGAGCGGCAGTACGGGGAGCTGTTTTTT. Translated, this is CASSQERQYGELFF.